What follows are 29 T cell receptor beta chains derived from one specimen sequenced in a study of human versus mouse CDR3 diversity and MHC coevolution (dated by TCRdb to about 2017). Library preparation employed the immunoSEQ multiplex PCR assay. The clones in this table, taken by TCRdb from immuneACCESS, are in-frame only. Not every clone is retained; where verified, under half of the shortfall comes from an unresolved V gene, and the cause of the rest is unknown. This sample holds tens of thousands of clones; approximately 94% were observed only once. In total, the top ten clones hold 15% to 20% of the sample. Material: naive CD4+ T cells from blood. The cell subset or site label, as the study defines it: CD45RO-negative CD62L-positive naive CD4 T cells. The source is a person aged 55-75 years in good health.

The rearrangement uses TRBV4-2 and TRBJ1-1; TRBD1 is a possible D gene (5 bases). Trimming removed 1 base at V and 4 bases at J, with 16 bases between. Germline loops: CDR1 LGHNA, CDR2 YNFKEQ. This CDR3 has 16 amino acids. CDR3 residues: CASSQVTRGGGTEAFF. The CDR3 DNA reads TGTGCCAGCAGCCAAGTCACACGGGGGGGAGGCACTGAAGCTTTCTTT.

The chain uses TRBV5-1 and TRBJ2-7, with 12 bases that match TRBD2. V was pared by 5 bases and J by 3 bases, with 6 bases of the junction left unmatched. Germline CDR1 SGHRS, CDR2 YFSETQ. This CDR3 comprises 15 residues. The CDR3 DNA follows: TGCGCCAGCAGACTCGGGACTAGCGGGTTCTACGAGCAGTACTTC. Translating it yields CASRLGTSGFYEQYF.

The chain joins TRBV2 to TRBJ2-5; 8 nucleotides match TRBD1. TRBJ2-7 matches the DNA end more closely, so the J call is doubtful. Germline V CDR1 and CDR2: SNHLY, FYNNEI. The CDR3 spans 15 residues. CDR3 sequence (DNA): TGTGCCAGCAGTAAAAGGACAGGGCCCTTCTACGAGCAGTACTTC. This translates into CASSKRTGPFYEQYF.

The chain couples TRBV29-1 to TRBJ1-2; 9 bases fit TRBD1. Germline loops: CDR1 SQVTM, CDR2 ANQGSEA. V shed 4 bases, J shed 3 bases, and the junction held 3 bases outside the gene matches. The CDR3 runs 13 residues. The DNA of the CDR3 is TGCAGCGTTGGACAGGGGGTTGACTATGGCTACACCTTC. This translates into CSVGQGVDYGYTF. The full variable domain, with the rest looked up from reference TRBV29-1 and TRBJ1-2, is SAVISQKPSRDICQRGTSLTIQCQVDSQVTMMFWYRQQPGQSLTLIATANQGSEATYESGFVIDKFPISRPNLTFSTLTVSNMSPEDSSIYLCSVGQGVDYGYTFGSGTRLTVV.

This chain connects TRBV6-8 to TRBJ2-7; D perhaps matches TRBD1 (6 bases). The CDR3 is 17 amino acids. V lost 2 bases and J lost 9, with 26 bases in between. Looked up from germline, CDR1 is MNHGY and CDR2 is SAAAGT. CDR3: CASSYPGAMGSTIGQYF. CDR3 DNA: TGTGCCAGCAGTTACCCAGGGGCGATGGGATCTACGATCGGGCAGTACTTC.

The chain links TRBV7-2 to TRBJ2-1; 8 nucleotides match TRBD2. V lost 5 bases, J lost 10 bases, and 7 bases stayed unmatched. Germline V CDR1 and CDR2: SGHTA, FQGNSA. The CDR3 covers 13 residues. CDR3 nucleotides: TGTGCCAGCAGCCATGCAGCGGGAGACGAGCAGTTCTTC. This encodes CASSHAAGDEQFF.

CDR3 loop: CASSQALRSNSPLHF. Written as DNA, the CDR3 is TGTGCCAGCAGTCAAGCTCTCCGTAGTAATTCACCCCTCCACTTT. The chain employs TRBV7-9 and TRBJ1-6; D remains ambiguous. This CDR3 has 15 residues. CDR1 SEHNR and CDR2 FQNEAQ come from the germline V gene (reference sequence). Trimming took 6 bases from V and 6 from J, leaving 15 bases between them.

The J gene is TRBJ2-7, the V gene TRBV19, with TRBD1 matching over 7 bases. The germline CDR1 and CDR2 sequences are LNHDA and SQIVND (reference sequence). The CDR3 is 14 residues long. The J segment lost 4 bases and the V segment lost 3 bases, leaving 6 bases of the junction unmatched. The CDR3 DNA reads TGTGCCAGTAGTATCGGGACAGCAATATACGAGCAGTACTTC. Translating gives CASSIGTAIYEQYF.

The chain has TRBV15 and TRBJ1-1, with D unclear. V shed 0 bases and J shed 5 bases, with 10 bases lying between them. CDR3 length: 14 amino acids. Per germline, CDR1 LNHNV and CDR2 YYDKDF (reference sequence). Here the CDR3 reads CATSRERARTEAFF. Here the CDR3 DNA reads TGTGCCACCAGCAGAGAAAGAGCGCGTACTGAAGCTTTCTTT.

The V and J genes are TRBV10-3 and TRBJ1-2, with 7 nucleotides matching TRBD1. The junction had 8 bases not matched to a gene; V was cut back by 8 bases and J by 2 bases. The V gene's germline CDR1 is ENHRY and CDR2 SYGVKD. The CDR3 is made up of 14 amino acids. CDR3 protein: CAIRFGQENYGYTF. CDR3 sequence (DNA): TGTGCCATCCGATTTGGACAGGAGAACTATGGCTACACCTTC.

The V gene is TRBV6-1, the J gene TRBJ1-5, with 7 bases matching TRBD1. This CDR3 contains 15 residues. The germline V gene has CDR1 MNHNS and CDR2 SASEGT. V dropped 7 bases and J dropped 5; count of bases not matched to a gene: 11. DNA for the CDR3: TGTGCCAGCAACCCTACCGGGACAGAACATCAGCCCCAGCATTTT. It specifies CASNPTGTEHQPQHF.

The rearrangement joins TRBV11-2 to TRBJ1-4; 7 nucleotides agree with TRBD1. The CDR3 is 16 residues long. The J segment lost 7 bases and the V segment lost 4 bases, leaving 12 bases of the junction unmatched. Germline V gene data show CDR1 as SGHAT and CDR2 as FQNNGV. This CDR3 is CASSSRQGEGLEKLFF. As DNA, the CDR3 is TGTGCCAGCAGCTCCCGGCAGGGGGAAGGCCTTGAAAAACTGTTTTTT.

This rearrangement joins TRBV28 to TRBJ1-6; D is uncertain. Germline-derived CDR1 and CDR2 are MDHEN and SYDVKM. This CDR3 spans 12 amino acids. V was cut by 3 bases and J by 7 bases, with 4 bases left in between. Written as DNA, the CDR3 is TGTGCCAGCAGTTTGAGGAATTCACCCCTCCACTTT. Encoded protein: CASSLRNSPLHF.

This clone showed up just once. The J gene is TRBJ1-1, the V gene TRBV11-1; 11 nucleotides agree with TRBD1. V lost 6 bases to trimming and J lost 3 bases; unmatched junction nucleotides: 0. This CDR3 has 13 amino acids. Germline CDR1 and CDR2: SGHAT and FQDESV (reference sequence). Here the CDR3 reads CASRGQGDTEAFF. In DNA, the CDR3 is TGTGCCAGCAGGGGACAGGGGGACACTGAAGCTTTCTTT. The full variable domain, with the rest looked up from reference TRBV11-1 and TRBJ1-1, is EAEVAQSPRYKITEKSQAVAFWCDPISGHATLYWYRQILGQGPELLVQFQDESVVDDSQLPKDRFSAERLKGVDSTLKIQPAELGDSAMYLCASRGQGDTEAFFGQGTRLTVV.

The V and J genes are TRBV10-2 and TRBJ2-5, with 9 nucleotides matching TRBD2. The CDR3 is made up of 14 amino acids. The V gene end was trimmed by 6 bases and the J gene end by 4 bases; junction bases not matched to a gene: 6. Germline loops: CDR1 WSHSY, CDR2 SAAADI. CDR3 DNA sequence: TGCGCCAGCAGACTTGGGACTAGCAGAGAGACCCAGTACTTC. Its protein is CASRLGTSRETQYF.

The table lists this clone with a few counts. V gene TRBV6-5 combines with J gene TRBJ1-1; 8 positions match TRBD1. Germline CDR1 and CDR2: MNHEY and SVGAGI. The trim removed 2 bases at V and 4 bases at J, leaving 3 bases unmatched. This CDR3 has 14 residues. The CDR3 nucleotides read TGTGCCAGCAGTTACCCTGACAGGGGCACTGAAGCTTTCTTT. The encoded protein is CASSYPDRGTEAFF.

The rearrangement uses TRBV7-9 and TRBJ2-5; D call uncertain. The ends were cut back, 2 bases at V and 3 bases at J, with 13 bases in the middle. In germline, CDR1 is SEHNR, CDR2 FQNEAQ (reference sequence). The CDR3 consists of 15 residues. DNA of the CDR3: TGTGCCAGCAGCTTACAGGATACGATTAAAGAGACCCAGTACTTC. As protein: CASSLQDTIKETQYF.

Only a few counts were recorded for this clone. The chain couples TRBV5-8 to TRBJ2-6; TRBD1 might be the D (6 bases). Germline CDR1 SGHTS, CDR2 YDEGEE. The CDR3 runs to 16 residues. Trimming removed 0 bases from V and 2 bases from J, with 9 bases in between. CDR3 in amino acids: CASSLGGGAGANVLTF. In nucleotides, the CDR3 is TGTGCCAGCAGCTTGGGTGGGGGCGCTGGGGCCAACGTCCTGACTTTC.

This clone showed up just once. CDR3 DNA sequence: TGTGCCACCAGCAGGGCGGACAGGGGGCGTTCTGGGGCCAACGTCCTGACTTTC. This translates into CATSRADRGRSGANVLTF. This chain joins TRBV15 and TRBJ2-6, with TRBD1 matching over 11 bases. CDR3 length equals 18 residues. Per the germline V gene, CDR1 is LNHNV and CDR2 is YYDKDF (reference sequence). V shed 3 bases and J 1 base; nucleotides not matched to a gene: 5.

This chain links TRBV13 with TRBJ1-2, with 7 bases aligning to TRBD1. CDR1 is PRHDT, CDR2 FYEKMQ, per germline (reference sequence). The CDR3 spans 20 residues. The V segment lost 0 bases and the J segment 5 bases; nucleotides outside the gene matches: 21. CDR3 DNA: TGTGCCAGCAGCTTAGGCCCTGACAGGGAAGTTTATTTTTCCAGATATGGCTACACCTTC. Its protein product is CASSLGPDREVYFSRYGYTF.

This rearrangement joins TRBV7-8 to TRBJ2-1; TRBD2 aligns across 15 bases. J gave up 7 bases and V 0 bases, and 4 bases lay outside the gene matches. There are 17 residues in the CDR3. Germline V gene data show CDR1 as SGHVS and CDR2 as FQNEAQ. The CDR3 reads CASSLAGLAGGRNEQFF. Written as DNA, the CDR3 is TGTGCCAGCAGCTTAGCGGGACTAGCGGGAGGAAGGAATGAGCAGTTCTTC.

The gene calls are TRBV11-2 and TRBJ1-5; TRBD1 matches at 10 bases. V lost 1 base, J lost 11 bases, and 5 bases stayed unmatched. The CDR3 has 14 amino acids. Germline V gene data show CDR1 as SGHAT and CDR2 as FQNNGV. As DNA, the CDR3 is TGTGCCAGCAGCTTAGGACAGGGGGCTGGGGCCCAGCATTTT. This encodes CASSLGQGAGAQHF.

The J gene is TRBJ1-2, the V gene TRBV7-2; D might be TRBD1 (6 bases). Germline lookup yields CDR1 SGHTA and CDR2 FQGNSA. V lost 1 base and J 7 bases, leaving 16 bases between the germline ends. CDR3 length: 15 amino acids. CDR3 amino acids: CASSLGNREGFGYTF. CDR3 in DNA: TGTGCCAGCAGCTTAGGAAACAGGGAAGGCTTTGGCTACACCTTC.

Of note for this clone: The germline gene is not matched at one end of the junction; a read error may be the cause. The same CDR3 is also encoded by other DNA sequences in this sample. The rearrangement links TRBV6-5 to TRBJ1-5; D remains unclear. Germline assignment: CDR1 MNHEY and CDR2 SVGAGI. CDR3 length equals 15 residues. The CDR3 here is CASSYSLGSNQPQHF. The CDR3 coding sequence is TGTGCCAGCAGTTACTCGTTGGGCAGCAATCAGCCCCAACATTTT.

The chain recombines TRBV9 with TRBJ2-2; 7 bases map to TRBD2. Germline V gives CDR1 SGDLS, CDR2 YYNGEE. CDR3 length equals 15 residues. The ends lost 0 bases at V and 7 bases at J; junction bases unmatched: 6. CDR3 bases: TGTGCCAGCAGCGTAGCAGCGGGGCGAGGCGGGGAGCTGTTTTTT. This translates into CASSVAAGRGGELFF. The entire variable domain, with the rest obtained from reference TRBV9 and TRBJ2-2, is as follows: DSGVTQTPKHLITATGQRVTLRCSPRSGDLSVYWYQQSLDQGLQFLIQYYNGEERAKGNILERFSAQQFPDLHSELNLSSLELGDSALYFCASSVAAGRGGELFFGEGSRLTVL.

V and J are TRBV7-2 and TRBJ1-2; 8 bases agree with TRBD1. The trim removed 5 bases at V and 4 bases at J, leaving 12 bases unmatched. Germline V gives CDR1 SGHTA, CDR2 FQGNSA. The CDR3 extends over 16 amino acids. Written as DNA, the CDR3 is TGTGCCAGCAGCCCACACTCACCCCAGGGGGCCTATGGCTACACCTTC. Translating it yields CASSPHSPQGAYGYTF.

CDR3 sequence (DNA): TGTGCTAGTGGTTTGGAGCTAGGGACAGGGCTCTACGAGCAGTACTTC. Its translation: CASGLELGTGLYEQYF. The chain uses TRBV12-5 and TRBJ2-7; TRBD1 aligns across 9 bases. The V gene end was trimmed by 1 base and the J gene end by 3 bases; junction bases not matched to a gene: 7. The germline V gene encodes CDR1 LGHNT and CDR2 FRNRAP. The CDR3 extends over 16 amino acids.

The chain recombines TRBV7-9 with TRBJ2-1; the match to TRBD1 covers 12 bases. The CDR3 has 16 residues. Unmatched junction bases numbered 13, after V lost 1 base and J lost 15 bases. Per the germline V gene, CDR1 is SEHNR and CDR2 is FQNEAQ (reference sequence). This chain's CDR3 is CASSLEAPGQGAGSFF. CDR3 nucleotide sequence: TGTGCCAGCAGCTTAGAGGCCCCGGGACAGGGGGCGGGTTCGTTCTTC.

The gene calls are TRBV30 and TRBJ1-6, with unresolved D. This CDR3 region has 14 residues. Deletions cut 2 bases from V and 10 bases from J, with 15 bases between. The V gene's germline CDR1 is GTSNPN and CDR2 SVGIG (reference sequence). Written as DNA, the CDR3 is TGTGCCTGGAGTCGACAAGGACGAGGGTCACCCCTCCACTTT. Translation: CAWSRQGRGSPLHF.